Below, 27 T cell receptor beta chains from the same sample are listed, as sequenced in a study of cytomegalovirus exposure and HLA in healthy donors. Researchers ran the PCR with 60 Vbeta and 13 Jbeta primers. Assay used: immunoSEQ multiplex PCR; TCRdb lists only in-frame clones, some missing. This table holds under 200,000 clones, around 80% found once. Sequenced material: PBMCs. The origin of the receptors is a male donor in good health and CMV-seronegative.

There are a few counts of this clone. The rearrangement joins TRBV11-2 to TRBJ1-1, with unresolved D. Germline CDR1 is SGHAT and CDR2 is FQNNGV. The CDR3 extends over 13 amino acids. V lost 0 bases and J 6 bases, leaving 8 bases between the germline ends. For the CDR3, the DNA is TGTGCCAGCAGCTTAGATCTGGGCCCTGAAGCTTTCTTT. It specifies CASSLDLGPEAFF.

The V call is TRBV5-4, the J call TRBJ1-6, with 8 bases identical to TRBD1. The V segment lost 4 bases and the J segment 9 bases; nucleotides outside the gene matches: 9. CDR1 and CDR2 (germline): SGHNT, YYREEE (reference sequence). This CDR3 spans 15 amino acids. CDR3 in DNA: TGTGCCAGCAGCAGGATAGGACAGGGCAGTTCACCCCTCCACTTT. The encoded protein is CASSRIGQGSSPLHF.

The chain employs TRBV18 and TRBJ1-1; 8 bases fit TRBD1. The CDR3 has 15 residues. Trimming removed 3 bases from V and 5 bases from J; junction bases left unmatched: 8. Germline assignment: CDR1 KGHSH and CDR2 LQKENI. The CDR3 DNA sequence: TGTGCCAGCTCACCGTCAGACAGGGGAGGGACTGAAGCTTTCTTT. Translated, it gives CASSPSDRGGTEAFF.

This clone was observed a single time. At one of its ends the junction is not consistent with the germline gene, which may arise from a read error. V usage is TRBV11-3 and J usage is TRBJ2-3; 13 bases line up with TRBD2. The CDR3 loop spans 14 amino acids. CDR1 is SGHNT, CDR2 YENEEA, per germline. CDR3 in amino acids: CASSYGLAGDMQYF. The CDR3 DNA sequence: TGTGCCAGCAGCTACGGACTAGCGGGGGATATGCAGTATTTT.

The J gene is TRBJ1-2, the V gene TRBV5-4; TRBD1 agrees at 7 bases. Trimming cost V 4 bases and J 7 bases; bases outside gene matches: 13. CDR3 size: 15 residues. Germline V gene lookup returns CDR1 SGHNT and CDR2 YYREEE (reference sequence). CDR3: CASSRGGTARSGYTF. The CDR3 DNA sequence: TGTGCCAGCAGCAGGGGCGGGACAGCCCGGTCTGGCTACACCTTC.

The rearrangement links TRBV6-1 to TRBJ2-6; D might be TRBD1 (5 bases). Germline assignment: CDR1 MNHNS and CDR2 SASEGT. The CDR3 runs 18 residues. The V end was cut by 2 bases, the J end by 0 bases, with 14 bases between. CDR3 protein: CASSENGHFSSGANVLTF. The CDR3 bases are TGTGCCAGCAGTGAAAACGGACACTTCAGCTCTGGGGCCAACGTCCTGACTTTC.

The V gene is TRBV27, the J gene TRBJ1-3; D may be TRBD1 (6 bases). Trimming took 0 bases from V and 2 from J, leaving 11 bases between them. The CDR3 contains 16 residues. Germline CDR1 reads MNHEY; CDR2 reads SMNVEV (reference sequence). In DNA, the CDR3 is TGTGCCAGCAGTTTATCAGCAGGGGAACCTGGAAACACCATATATTTT. This gives the protein CASSLSAGEPGNTIYF.

The V and J genes are TRBV2 and TRBJ1-2; the D is unclear. Looked up from germline, CDR1 is SNHLY and CDR2 is FYNNEI. Trimming cost V 1 base and J 5 bases, with 14 bases left between them. The CDR3 contains 15 residues. This CDR3 reads CASSEGRSRIYGYTF. The CDR3 DNA sequence: TGTGCCAGCAGTGAAGGCCGGAGTAGAATTTATGGCTACACCTTC.

The chain couples TRBV29-1 to TRBJ2-3; D possibly corresponds to TRBD1 (6 bases). The CDR3 has 17 residues. Germline assignment: CDR1 SQVTM and CDR2 ANQGSEA. The chain's CDR3 is CTTVGDTSNPSTDTQYF. The CDR3 coding sequence is TGCACCACCGTCGGGGACACTTCGAATCCTAGCACAGATACGCAGTATTTT.

This chain connects TRBV14 to TRBJ1-1, with 8 bases lining up with TRBD1. Trimming removed 4 bases from V and 0 bases from J; junction bases left unmatched: 7. CDR3 length: 16 residues. Germline CDR1 reads SGHDN; CDR2 reads FVKESK. DNA for the CDR3: TGTGCCAGCAGCCCGGGACAGGTTTTCATGAACACTGAAGCTTTCTTT. It yields the protein CASSPGQVFMNTEAFF.

The chain recombines TRBV2 with TRBJ1-1; no firm D call. This CDR3 spans 12 amino acids. V was clipped by 6 bases and J by 2 bases, with 7 bases between them. The germline CDR1 and CDR2 sequences are SNHLY and FYNNEI. In DNA form, the CDR3 reads TGTGCCAGCAGGTCCGTAAACACTGAAGCTTTCTTT. Protein sequence: CASRSVNTEAFF.

The genes are TRBV4-2 and TRBJ1-1; D is undetermined. Germline CDR1 and CDR2: LGHNA and YNFKEQ. This CDR3 contains 15 residues. Trimming cost V 4 bases and J 4 bases, with 16 bases left between them. Here the CDR3 DNA reads TGTGCCAGCAGCCCGAAGGAGGCCGGACTCACTGAAGCTTTCTTT. This sequence encodes CASSPKEAGLTEAFF.

The chain recombines TRBV10-3 with TRBJ2-2; 10 bases agree with TRBD1. The junction had 3 bases not matched to a gene; V was cut back by 9 bases and J by 5 bases. The germline V gene encodes CDR1 ENHRY and CDR2 SYGVKD. CDR3 size: 13 residues. CDR3 in DNA: TGTGCCATTACGGGACAGGGGACCGGGGAGCTGTTTTTT. It encodes CAITGQGTGELFF.

CDR3: CASSSLGVGGYNEQFF. The DNA of the CDR3 is TGTGCCAGCAGTTCCCTCGGAGTGGGAGGTTACAATGAGCAGTTCTTC. The chain carries TRBV27 and TRBJ2-1; D is possibly TRBD2 (6 bases). The CDR3 runs 16 residues. Trimming removed 4 bases from V and 4 bases from J, with 17 bases in between. CDR1 and CDR2 from the germline V gene are MNHEY and SMNVEV (reference sequence).

The chain couples TRBV5-1 to TRBJ2-1; maybe TRBD2 (5 bases). V was pared by 1 base and J by 8 bases, with 16 bases between. The V gene's germline CDR1 is SGHRS and CDR2 YFSETQ. The CDR3 is 15 amino acids. CDR3 sequence reads: CASSLREGSGYEQFF. For the CDR3, the DNA is TGCGCCAGCAGCTTGCGAGAAGGGTCGGGATATGAGCAGTTCTTC.

The rearrangement links TRBV27 to TRBJ2-5, with D perhaps matching TRBD1 (5 bases). Germline-derived CDR1 and CDR2 are MNHEY and SMNVEV (reference sequence). V lost 5 bases and J lost 5, with 18 bases in between. This CDR3 has 15 amino acids. CDR3 region: CASSGLRGLGETQYF. In nucleotides, the CDR3 is TGTGCCAGCAGTGGGTTAAGGGGCCTGGGGGAGACCCAGTACTTC.

This clone has a handful of counts. V and J are TRBV6-5 and TRBJ2-7, with D possibly TRBD1 on 6 matching bases. The germline V gene has CDR1 MNHEY and CDR2 SVGAGI. This CDR3 is built from 15 residues. Trimming pared 2 bases from V and 4 bases from J, leaving 15 bases between. In DNA form, the CDR3 reads TGTGCCAGCAGTTACCACGACGGGACAAGTTACGAGCAGTACTTC. Translating gives CASSYHDGTSYEQYF.

This rearrangement joins TRBV4-1 to TRBJ1-2; tentative D call: TRBD1 (5 bases). With 0 bases removed from V and 3 bases from J, the gap between germline ends came to 11 bases. CDR1 is MGHRA, CDR2 YSYEKL, per germline. This CDR3 spans 15 amino acids. CDR3 residues: CASSQDWGRYYGYTF. The CDR3 DNA is TGCGCCAGCAGCCAAGATTGGGGCCGTTACTATGGCTACACCTTC.

The genes are TRBV6-5 and TRBJ2-1; possible D gene TRBD2, 6 bases. The CDR3 sequence is 13 residues long. Germline CDR1 reads MNHEY; CDR2 reads SVGAGI. V was clipped by 8 bases and J by 6 bases, with 14 bases between them. CDR3: CASSDTGVNEQFF. Written as DNA, the CDR3 is TGTGCCAGCTCCGATACGGGGGTCAATGAGCAGTTCTTC.

This sequence joins TRBV9 and TRBJ2-7; 7 positions match TRBD1. The V gene end was trimmed by 3 bases and the J gene end by 5 bases; junction bases not matched to a gene: 8. Germline CDR1 is SGDLS and CDR2 is YYNGEE. The CDR3 consists of 14 residues. The CDR3 DNA is TGTGCCAGCAGCGCCCAGGAACAGGGGAACGAGCAGTACTTC. It specifies CASSAQEQGNEQYF. The whole variable domain, filled in from reference TRBV9 and TRBJ2-7, reads DSGVTQTPKHLITATGQRVTLRCSPRSGDLSVYWYQQSLDQGLQFLIQYYNGEERAKGNILERFSAQQFPDLHSELNLSSLELGDSALYFCASSAQEQGNEQYFGPGTRLTVT.

This clone showed up just once. The sample has other DNA sequences that encode this CDR3 too. The J gene is TRBJ1-5, the V gene TRBV5-1; D remains unclear. Trimming shortened V by 0 bases and J by 0 bases, and 7 bases separated the two germline ends. The CDR3 length is 15 residues. From germline, CDR1 is SGHRS and CDR2 YFSETQ. In DNA form, the CDR3 reads TGCGCCAGCAGCTTGGCCGGGTATAGCAATCAGCCCCAGCATTTT. It translates to CASSLAGYSNQPQHF. Full variable domain (remainder filled in from reference TRBV5-1 and TRBJ1-5): KAGVTQTPRYLIKTRGQQVTLSCSPISGHRSVSWYQQTPGQGLQFLFEYFSETQRNKGNFPGRFSGRQFSNSRSEMNVSTLELGDSALYLCASSLAGYSNQPQHFGDGTRLSIL.

In its sample, this clone was seen once. The chain carries TRBV6-5 and TRBJ1-4, with 7 bases fitting TRBD1. The CDR3 consists of 14 residues. The junction had 2 bases not matched to a gene; V was cut back by 0 bases and J by 7 bases. Germline V CDR1 and CDR2: MNHEY, SVGAGI. CDR3 DNA sequence: TGTGCCAGCAGTTACTCGGGGGACAGTGAAAAACTGTTTTTT. Translating gives CASSYSGDSEKLFF.

The rearrangement joins TRBV7-2 to TRBJ1-5, with a weak D call TRBD1 (6 bases). In germline, CDR1 is SGHTA, CDR2 FQGNSA. The ends were cut back, 1 base at V and 2 bases at J, with 12 bases in the middle. The CDR3 length is 16 residues. This CDR3 reads CASSLGGGAGNQPQHF. The CDR3 DNA reads TGTGCCAGCAGCTTAGGGGGGGGCGCGGGCAATCAGCCCCAGCATTTT. The variable domain in full, with the rest retrieved from reference TRBV7-2 and TRBJ1-5, is GAGVSQSPSNKVTEKGKDVELRCDPISGHTALYWYRQSLGQGLEFLIYFQGNSAPDKSGLPSDRFSAERTGGSVSTLTIQRTQQEDSAVYLCASSLGGGAGNQPQHFGDGTRLSIL.

This clone came up a few times. The J gene is TRBJ2-2, the V gene TRBV25-1; D is uncertain. This CDR3 has 15 amino acids. Germline CDR1 is MGHDK and CDR2 is SYGVNS. The V end was cut by 4 bases, the J end by 1 base, with 10 bases between. The CDR3 nucleotides are TGTGCCAGCAGTGTCTCCGACTGGAACACCGGGGAGCTGTTTTTT. This encodes CASSVSDWNTGELFF.

The V call is TRBV6-5, the J call TRBJ2-1, with TRBD1 matching 8 bases. This CDR3 contains 15 residues. CDR1 MNHEY and CDR2 SVGAGI come from the germline V gene. With V trimmed by 4 bases and J by 6 bases, 8 bases remained unmatched. The CDR3 nucleotides read TGTGCCAGCAGTTCGCCAGGGGGCGCGTTCAATGAGCAGTTCTTC. This sequence encodes CASSSPGGAFNEQFF.

The chain couples TRBV27 to TRBJ1-1; D call uncertain. V was clipped by 3 bases and J by 2 bases, with 7 bases between them. This CDR3 has 13 residues. In germline, CDR1 is MNHEY, CDR2 SMNVEV (reference sequence). Here the CDR3 reads CASSLGSNTEAFF. CDR3 in DNA: TGTGCCAGCAGTTTGGGCAGCAACACTGAAGCTTTCTTT.

The chain joins TRBV6-1 to TRBJ2-2; D gene ambiguous. V dropped 4 bases and J dropped 5 bases, with 11 bases sitting between them. Germline V gene lookup returns CDR1 MNHNS and CDR2 SASEGT. CDR3 length: 14 amino acids. CDR3 protein: CASSVSGATGELFF. The CDR3 nucleotides are TGTGCCAGCAGTGTTTCGGGTGCGACCGGGGAGCTGTTTTTT.